What follows is one T cell receptor beta chain and its context. Its antigen is as yet unknown. CDR3 length equals 16 residues. Germline V lookup: CDR1 MRHNA, CDR2 SNTAGT. The V end was cut by 8 bases, the J end by 3 bases, with 21 bases between. Despite likely unrecorded immune exposures, the donors were nominally healthy at the time of sampling. These data are taken from a study of cytomegalovirus exposure and HLA in healthy donors. The PCR made use of 60 Vbeta and 13 Jbeta primers. Only in-frame clones appear in the TCRdb table, and some are missing; sequencing was by immunoSEQ multiplex PCR. The repertoire holds some 120,000 clones, with 75% to 85% as singletons. General observations from the study: According to an earlier analysis, most TCR beta V segments yielded productive rearrangements about 87% or about 30% of the time. Cytomegalovirus-associated TCR beta chains were listed, numbering 164.

The J gene is TRBJ2-3, the V gene TRBV6-4; D might be TRBD2 (7 bases). Specimen: PBMCs. This clonotype was sampled from a man younger than 40 in good health and CMV-seropositive. CDR3 region: CASARGYTGGTDTQYF. The DNA for the CDR3 is TGTGCCAGCGCCAGGGGTTACACGGGGGGTACAGATACGCAGTATTTT.